The 2 T cell receptor beta chains listed next were all sequenced from one sample in a study of blood T cell repertoires in COVID-19. Measured with immunoSEQ multiplex PCR; TCRdb has only the in-frame clones, and not every one. The sample has 470,000 or so clones, about 89% seen once; the top ten hold around 4.4%. The sample was peripheral blood. Every receptor here comes from a woman between 25 and 40 years old with acute or convalescent COVID-19.

The chain recombines TRBV4-1 with TRBJ2-1; D might be TRBD2 (5 bases). The CDR3 has 14 amino acids. The V end was cut by 2 bases, the J end by 4 bases, with 9 bases between. The germline V gene encodes CDR1 MGHRA and CDR2 YSYEKL. Here the CDR3 reads CASSQLAAYNEQFF. The CDR3 DNA follows: TGCGCCAGCAGCCAACTAGCCGCATACAATGAGCAGTTCTTC.

The V and J genes are TRBV3-1 (or the pseudogene TRBV3-2) and TRBJ2-5; 7 nucleotides match TRBD2. Germline V gives CDR1 LGHDT, CDR2 YNNKEL (reference sequence). With 4 bases clipped from V and 1 base from J, the junction kept 6 bases outside the gene matches. The CDR3 length is 15 residues. Here the CDR3 DNA reads TGTGCCAGCAGCCGGGACTACCTACCCCAAGAGACCCAGTACTTC. It yields the protein CASSRDYLPQETQYF.